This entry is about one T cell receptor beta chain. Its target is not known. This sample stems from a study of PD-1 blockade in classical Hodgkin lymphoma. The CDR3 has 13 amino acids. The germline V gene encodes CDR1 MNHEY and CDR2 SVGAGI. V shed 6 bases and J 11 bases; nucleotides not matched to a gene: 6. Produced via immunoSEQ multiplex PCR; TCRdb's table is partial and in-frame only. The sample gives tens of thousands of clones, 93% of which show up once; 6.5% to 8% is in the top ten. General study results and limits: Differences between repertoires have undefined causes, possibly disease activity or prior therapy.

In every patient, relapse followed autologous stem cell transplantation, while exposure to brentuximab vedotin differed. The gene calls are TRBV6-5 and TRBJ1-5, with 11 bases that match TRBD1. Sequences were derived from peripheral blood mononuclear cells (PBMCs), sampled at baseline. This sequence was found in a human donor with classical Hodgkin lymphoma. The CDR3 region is CASRRTGGLSQHF. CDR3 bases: TGTGCCAGCAGGCGGACAGGGGGCTTGTCCCAGCATTTT.